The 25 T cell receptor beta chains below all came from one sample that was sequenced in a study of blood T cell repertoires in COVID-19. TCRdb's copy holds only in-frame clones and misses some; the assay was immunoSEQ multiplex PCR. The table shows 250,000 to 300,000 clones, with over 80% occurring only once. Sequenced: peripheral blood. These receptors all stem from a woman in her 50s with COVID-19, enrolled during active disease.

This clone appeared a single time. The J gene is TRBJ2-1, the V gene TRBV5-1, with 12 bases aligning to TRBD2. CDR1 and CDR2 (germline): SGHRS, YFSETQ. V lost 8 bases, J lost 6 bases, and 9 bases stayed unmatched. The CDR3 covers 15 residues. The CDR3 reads CASRLAGGPINEQFF. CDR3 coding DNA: TGCGCCAGTCGGCTAGCGGGAGGGCCGATCAATGAGCAGTTCTTC. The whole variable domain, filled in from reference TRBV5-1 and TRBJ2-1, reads KAGVTQTPRYLIKTRGQQVTLSCSPISGHRSVSWYQQTPGQGLQFLFEYFSETQRNKGNFPGRFSGRQFSNSRSEMNVSTLELGDSALYLCASRLAGGPINEQFFGPGTRLTVL.

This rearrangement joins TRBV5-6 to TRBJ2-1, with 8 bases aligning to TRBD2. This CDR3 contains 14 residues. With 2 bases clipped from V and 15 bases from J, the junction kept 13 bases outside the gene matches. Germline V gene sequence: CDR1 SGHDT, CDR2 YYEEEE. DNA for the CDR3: TGTGCCAGCAGCTTCCGTATCAGCGGGAGCTCGGGGTTCTTC. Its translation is CASSFRISGSSGFF.

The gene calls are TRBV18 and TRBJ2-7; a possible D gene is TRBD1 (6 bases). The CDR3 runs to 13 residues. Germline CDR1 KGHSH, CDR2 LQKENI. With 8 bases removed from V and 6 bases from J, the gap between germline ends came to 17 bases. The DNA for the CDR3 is TGTGCCAGCCTACGGGACAAAAGCTTCGAGCAGTACTTC. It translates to CASLRDKSFEQYF.

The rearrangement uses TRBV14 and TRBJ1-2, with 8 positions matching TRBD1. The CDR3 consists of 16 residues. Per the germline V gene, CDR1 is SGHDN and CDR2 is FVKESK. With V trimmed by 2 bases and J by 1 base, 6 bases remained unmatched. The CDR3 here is CASSQSTGGHNYGYTF. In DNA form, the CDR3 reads TGTGCCAGCAGCCAATCAACAGGGGGTCATAACTATGGCTACACCTTC.

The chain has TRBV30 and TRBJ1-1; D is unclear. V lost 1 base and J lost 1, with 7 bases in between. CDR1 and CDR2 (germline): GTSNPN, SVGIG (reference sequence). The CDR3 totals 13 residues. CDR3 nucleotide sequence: TGTGCCTGGAGTGCGCGGGGGAACACTGAAGCTTTCTTT. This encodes CAWSARGNTEAFF.

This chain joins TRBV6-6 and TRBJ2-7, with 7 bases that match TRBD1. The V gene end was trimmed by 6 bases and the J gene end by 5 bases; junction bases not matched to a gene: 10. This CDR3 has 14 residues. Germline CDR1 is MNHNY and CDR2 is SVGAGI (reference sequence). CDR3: CASSYDRVSDEQYF. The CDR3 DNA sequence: TGTGCCAGCAGCTATGACAGGGTCTCGGACGAGCAGTACTTC.

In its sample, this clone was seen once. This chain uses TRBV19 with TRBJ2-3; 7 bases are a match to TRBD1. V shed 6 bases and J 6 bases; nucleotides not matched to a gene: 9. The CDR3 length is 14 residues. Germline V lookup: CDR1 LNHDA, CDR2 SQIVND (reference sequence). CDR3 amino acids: CASRERGRLDTQYF. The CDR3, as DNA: TGTGCCAGTAGGGAAAGGGGGCGATTGGATACGCAGTATTTT. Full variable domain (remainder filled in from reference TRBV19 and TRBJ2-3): DGGITQSPKYLFRKEGQNVTLSCEQNLNHDAMYWYRQDPGQGLRLIYYSQIVNDFQKGDIAEGYSVSREKKESFPLTVTSAQKNPTAFYLCASRERGRLDTQYFGPGTRLTVL.

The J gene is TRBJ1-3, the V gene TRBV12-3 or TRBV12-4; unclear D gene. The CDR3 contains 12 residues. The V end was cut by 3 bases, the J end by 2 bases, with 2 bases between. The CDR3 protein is CASSFAGNTIYF. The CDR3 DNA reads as TGTGCCAGCAGTTTCGCTGGAAACACCATATATTTT.

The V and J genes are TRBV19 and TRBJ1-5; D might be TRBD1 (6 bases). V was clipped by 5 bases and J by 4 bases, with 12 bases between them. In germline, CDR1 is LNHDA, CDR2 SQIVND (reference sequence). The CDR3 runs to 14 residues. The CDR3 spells CASSVQGENQPQHF. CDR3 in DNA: TGTGCCAGTAGTGTACAGGGAGAGAATCAGCCCCAGCATTTT.

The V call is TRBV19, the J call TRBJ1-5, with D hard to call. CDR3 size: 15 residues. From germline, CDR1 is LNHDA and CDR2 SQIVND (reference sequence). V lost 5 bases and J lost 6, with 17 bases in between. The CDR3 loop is CASSPGNFRSQPQHF. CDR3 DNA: TGTGCCAGTAGTCCCGGGAATTTTAGGAGTCAGCCCCAGCATTTT.

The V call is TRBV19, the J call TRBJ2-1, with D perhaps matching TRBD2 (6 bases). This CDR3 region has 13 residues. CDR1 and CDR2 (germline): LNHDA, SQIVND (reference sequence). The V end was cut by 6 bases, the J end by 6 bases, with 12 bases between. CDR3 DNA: TGTGCCAGTAGGGAGTGGGAGGTCAATGAGCAGTTCTTC. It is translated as CASREWEVNEQFF.

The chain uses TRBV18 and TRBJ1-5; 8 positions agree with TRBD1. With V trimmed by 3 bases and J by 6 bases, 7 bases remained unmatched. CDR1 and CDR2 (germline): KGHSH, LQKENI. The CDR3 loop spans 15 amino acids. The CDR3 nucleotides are TGTGCCAGCTCACCTTTGACAGGGGAGAGTCAGCCCCAGCATTTT. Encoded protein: CASSPLTGESQPQHF.

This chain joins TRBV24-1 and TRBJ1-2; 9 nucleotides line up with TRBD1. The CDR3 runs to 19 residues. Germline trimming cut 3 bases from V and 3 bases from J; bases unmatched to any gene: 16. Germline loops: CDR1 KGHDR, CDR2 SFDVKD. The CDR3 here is CATSDPSPSPGQGYYGYTF. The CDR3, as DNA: TGTGCCACCAGTGATCCCTCCCCTTCTCCGGGACAGGGTTACTATGGCTACACCTTC.

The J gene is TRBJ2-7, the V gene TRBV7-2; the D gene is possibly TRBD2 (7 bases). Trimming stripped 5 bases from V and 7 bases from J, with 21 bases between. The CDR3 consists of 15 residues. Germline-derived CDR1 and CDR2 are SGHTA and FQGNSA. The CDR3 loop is CASSPWGAGANEQYF. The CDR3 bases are TGTGCCAGCAGCCCTTGGGGGGCGGGAGCTAATGAGCAGTACTTC.

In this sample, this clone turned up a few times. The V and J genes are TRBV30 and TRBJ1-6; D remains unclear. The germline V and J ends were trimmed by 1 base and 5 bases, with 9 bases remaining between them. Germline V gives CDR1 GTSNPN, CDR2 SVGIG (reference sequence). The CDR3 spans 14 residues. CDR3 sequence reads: CAWSGNRDNSPLHF. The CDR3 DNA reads TGTGCCTGGAGTGGAAACAGAGATAATTCACCCCTCCACTTT. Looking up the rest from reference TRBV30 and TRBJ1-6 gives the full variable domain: SQTIHQWPATLVQPVGSPLSLECTVEGTSNPNLYWYRQAAGRGLQLLFYSVGIGQISSEVPQNLSASRPQDRQFILSSKKLLLSDSGFYLCAWSGNRDNSPLHFGNGTRLTVT.

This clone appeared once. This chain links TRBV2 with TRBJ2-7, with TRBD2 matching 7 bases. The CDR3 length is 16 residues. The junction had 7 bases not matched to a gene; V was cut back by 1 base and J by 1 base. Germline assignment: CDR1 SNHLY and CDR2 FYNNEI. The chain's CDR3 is CASSEGRGGRSYEQYF. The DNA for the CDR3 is TGTGCCAGCAGTGAAGGAAGGGGAGGGCGGTCCTACGAGCAGTACTTC.

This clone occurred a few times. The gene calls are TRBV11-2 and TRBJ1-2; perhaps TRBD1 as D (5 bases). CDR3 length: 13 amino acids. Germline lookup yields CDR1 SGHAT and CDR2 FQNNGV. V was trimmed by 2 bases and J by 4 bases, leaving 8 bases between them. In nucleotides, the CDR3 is TGTGCCAGCAGCTTACAGGGTACCTATGGCTACACCTTC. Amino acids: CASSLQGTYGYTF.

CDR3 in amino acids: CASTLGGASSGYTF. The DNA of the CDR3 is TGTGCCAGTACCCTAGGAGGTGCGTCGTCTGGCTACACCTTC. This chain joins TRBV19 and TRBJ1-2, with D hard to call. Trimming pared 7 bases from V and 7 bases from J, leaving 19 bases between. The CDR3 is made up of 14 amino acids. The V gene's germline CDR1 is LNHDA and CDR2 SQIVND (reference sequence).

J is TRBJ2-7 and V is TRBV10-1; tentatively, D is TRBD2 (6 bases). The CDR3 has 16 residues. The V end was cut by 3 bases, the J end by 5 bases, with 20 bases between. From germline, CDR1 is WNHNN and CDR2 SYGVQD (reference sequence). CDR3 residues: CASSEDPGRGSDEQYF. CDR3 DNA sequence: TGCGCCAGCAGTGAAGACCCCGGCCGGGGGAGTGACGAGCAGTACTTC.

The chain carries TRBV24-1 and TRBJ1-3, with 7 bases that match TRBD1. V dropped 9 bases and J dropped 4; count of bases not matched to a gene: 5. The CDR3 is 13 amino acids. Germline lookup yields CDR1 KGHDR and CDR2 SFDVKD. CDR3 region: CATAQTGGNTIYF. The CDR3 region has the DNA TGTGCCACCGCCCAGACAGGGGGAAACACCATATATTTT.

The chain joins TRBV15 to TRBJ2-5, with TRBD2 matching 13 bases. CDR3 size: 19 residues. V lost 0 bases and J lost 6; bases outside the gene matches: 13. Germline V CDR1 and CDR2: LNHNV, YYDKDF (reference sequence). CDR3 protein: CATSRDRTSGSQRGKTQYF. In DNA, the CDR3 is TGTGCCACCAGCAGAGATAGGACTAGCGGGAGTCAAAGGGGGAAGACCCAGTACTTC.

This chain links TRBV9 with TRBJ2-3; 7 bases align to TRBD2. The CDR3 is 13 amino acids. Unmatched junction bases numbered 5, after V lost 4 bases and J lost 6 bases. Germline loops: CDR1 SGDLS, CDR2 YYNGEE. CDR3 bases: TGTGCCAGCAGCCGGGACTATCGGGATACGCAGTATTTT. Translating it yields CASSRDYRDTQYF.

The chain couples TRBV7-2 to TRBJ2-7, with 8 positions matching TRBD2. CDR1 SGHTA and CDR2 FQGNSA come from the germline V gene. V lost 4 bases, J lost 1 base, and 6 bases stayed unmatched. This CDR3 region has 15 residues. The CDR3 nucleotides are TGTGCCAGCAGCTCCATTGGGACTAGTTCCTACGAGCAGTACTTC. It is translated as CASSSIGTSSYEQYF.

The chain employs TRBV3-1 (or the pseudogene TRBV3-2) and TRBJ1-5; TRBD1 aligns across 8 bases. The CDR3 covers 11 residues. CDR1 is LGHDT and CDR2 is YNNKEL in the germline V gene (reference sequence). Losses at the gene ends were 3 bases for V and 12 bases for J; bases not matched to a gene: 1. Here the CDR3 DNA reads TGTGCCAGCAGCCAGGGACAGGTCCAGCATTTT. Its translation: CASSQGQVQHF.

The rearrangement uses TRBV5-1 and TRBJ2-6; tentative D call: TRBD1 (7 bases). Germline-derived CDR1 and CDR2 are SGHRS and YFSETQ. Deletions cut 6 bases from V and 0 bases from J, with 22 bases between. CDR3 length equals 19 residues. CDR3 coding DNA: TGCGCCAGCATCCCAGGAGGGGGCATGTCAAGCTCTGGGGCCAACGTCCTGACTTTC. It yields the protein CASIPGGGMSSSGANVLTF.